The 8 T cell receptor beta chains in this list originate from one sample, sequenced in a study of radiotherapy plus CTLA-4 blockade in lung cancer. The method was immunoSEQ multiplex PCR; TCRdb's version includes in-frame clones alone and lacks a portion of them. The data hold roughly 70,000 clones, with around 87% observed a single time. Sequencing used peripheral blood, obtained from a patient treated with radiotherapy plus ipilimumab. These receptors were collected from a human donor with non-small cell lung cancer that progressed on radiotherapy plus ipilimumab.

There are a few counts of this clone. The chain has TRBV19 and TRBJ1-1; D not certain. The CDR3 sequence is 14 residues long. Trimming removed 6 bases from V and 4 bases from J, with 15 bases in between. Germline CDR1 and CDR2: LNHDA and SQIVND (reference sequence). CDR3 residues: CASREDLSGTEAFF. The DNA for the CDR3 is TGTGCCAGTAGAGAGGACCTTTCGGGCACTGAAGCTTTCTTT. Full variable domain (rest looked up from reference TRBV19 and TRBJ1-1): DGGITQSPKYLFRKEGQNVTLSCEQNLNHDAMYWYRQDPGQGLRLIYYSQIVNDFQKGDIAEGYSVSREKKESFPLTVTSAQKNPTAFYLCASREDLSGTEAFFGQGTRLTVV.

Written as DNA, the CDR3 is TGTGCCAGCAGACCGGACAGGGGCCACACTGAAGCTTTCTTT. It translates to CASRPDRGHTEAFF. This rearrangement joins TRBV6-1 to TRBJ1-1, with 9 bases identical to TRBD1. Per germline, CDR1 MNHNS and CDR2 SASEGT. The CDR3 is 14 residues long. Trimming took 6 bases from V and 3 from J; bases not matched to a gene: 5.

The chain links TRBV9 to TRBJ2-5; 7 bases match TRBD1. Per the germline V gene, CDR1 is SGDLS and CDR2 is YYNGEE. The length of the CDR3 is 17 residues. V trimming: 4 bases; J trimming: 2 bases; junction bases outside the gene matches: 14. This CDR3 is CASSRIPQGIRQETQYF. As DNA, the CDR3 is TGTGCCAGCAGCAGAATTCCACAGGGGATTAGACAAGAGACCCAGTACTTC.

This chain joins TRBV6-1 and TRBJ2-7; D is perhaps TRBD2 (6 bases). Germline loops: CDR1 MNHNS, CDR2 SASEGT. Trimming pared 1 base from V and 6 bases from J, leaving 10 bases between. The CDR3 is made up of 13 amino acids. CDR3 sequence (DNA): TGTGCCAGCAGTGAAGGGGGGGTTCCCGAGCAGTACGTC. This codes for CASSEGGVPEQYV.

The V call is TRBV6-6, the J call TRBJ1-3; 8 bases map to TRBD1. CDR1 is MNHNY, CDR2 SVGAGI, per germline (reference sequence). CDR3 length: 14 amino acids. J was trimmed by 11 bases and V by 6 bases; bases with no gene match: 12. The CDR3 reads CASSSQGQAGAIYF. CDR3 in DNA: TGTGCCAGCAGCTCCCAGGGACAGGCCGGCGCCATATATTTT.

This clone has a single count. The chain couples TRBV4-1 to TRBJ2-3; perhaps TRBD2 as D (6 bases). This CDR3 is 17 amino acids long. Germline CDR1 MGHRA, CDR2 YSYEKL. The ends were cut back, 0 bases at V and 3 bases at J, with 16 bases in the middle. The CDR3 sequence: CASSQDRVGGVTDTQYF. For the CDR3, the DNA is TGCGCCAGCAGCCAAGATAGAGTGGGCGGGGTGACAGATACGCAGTATTTT.

The genes are TRBV5-6 and TRBJ1-2; TRBD1 might be the D (6 bases). CDR1 is SGHDT, CDR2 YYEEEE, per germline. This CDR3 contains 17 residues. V was clipped by 7 bases and J by 1 base, with 23 bases between them. CDR3 nucleotide sequence: TGTGCCAGCGCCCACAGGGCCGGGACAAAAGTTAACTATGGCTACACCTTC. Protein sequence: CASAHRAGTKVNYGYTF.

V is TRBV28 and J is TRBJ1-4; D is unresolved. CDR3 length: 15 residues. V lost 6 bases and J lost 0, with 11 bases in between. Germline assignment: CDR1 MDHEN and CDR2 SYDVKM. CDR3 amino acids: CASSSPGATNEKLFF. The CDR3 region has the DNA TGTGCCAGCAGCTCGCCGGGTGCAACTAATGAAAAACTGTTTTTT.